The subject of this entry is one T cell receptor (beta chain). The sample originates from a study of T cell changes during pregnancy in multiple sclerosis. The V end lost 3 bases, the J end lost 8 bases, and 20 bases lay between the germline ends. The CDR3 contains 16 residues. The V gene's germline CDR1 is LNHDA and CDR2 SQIVND (reference sequence). Repertoires were generated with immunoSEQ multiplex PCR, while TCRdb's copy carries only in-frame clones and drops some. The table shows approximately 32,000 clones, with roughly nine tenths occurring only once. This TCR was recovered from a female donor in good health, enrolled as a control in a pregnancy study. This chain connects TRBV19 to TRBJ1-3, with D unresolved. The sample consisted of peripheral blood, taken in the third trimester of pregnancy. The CDR3 DNA reads TGTGCCAGTAGTATTAATCTCTGGGCCCCGCCGGACACCATATATTTT. Translating it yields CASSINLWAPPDTIYF.